This T cell receptor beta chain came from a study of T cell responses to AZD1222 COVID-19 vaccine. Study observations and caveats: At 160-218 and 743-854, vaccine-associated CD4 TCRs were dominant, and they spanned spike.

The CDR3 consists of 14 residues. Germline assignment: CDR1 MNHEY and CDR2 SVGAGI. Unmatched junction bases numbered 4, after V lost 6 bases and J lost 4 bases. This clone was seen a single time. Its antigen is not identified. Repertoires were generated with immunoSEQ multiplex PCR, while TCRdb's copy carries only in-frame clones and drops some. The sample records more than 75,000 clones, about 90% being singletons. The specimen comprised peripheral blood, sampled on day 0 of AZD1222 vaccination. This receptor was obtained from an adult in good health. V gene TRBV6-5 combines with J gene TRBJ1-2, with TRBD1 matching over 11 bases. The CDR3 region is CASSQGTGGYGYTF. CDR3 nucleotide sequence: TGTGCCAGCAGCCAAGGGACAGGGGGCTATGGCTACACCTTC.